The source of this T cell receptor beta chain is a study of cytomegalovirus exposure and HLA in healthy donors. Study-wide points: Both high specificity and high sensitivity reportedly marked the classifier's diagnosis of cytomegalovirus status.

This PCR relied on a set of 60 Vbeta primers and 13 Jbeta primers. Generated by immunoSEQ multiplex PCR, the TCRdb table keeps only in-frame clones and is missing some. The sample comprises some 160,000 clones, around 72% of which are singletons, and roughly 2.1% rests with the top ten. This CDR3 has 14 residues. Germline CDR1 reads SNHLY; CDR2 reads FYNNEI. Trimming took 8 bases from V and 5 from J, leaving 15 bases between them. Worth noting for this clone: Its antigen is not known.

The chain couples TRBV2 to TRBJ1-4; D is unresolved. This clonotype originated in a man aged 35-49 years in good health and CMV-seronegative. Sequencing was carried out using PBMCs. This CDR3 reads CASAPGTQNEKLFF. In DNA form, the CDR3 reads TGTGCCAGCGCCCCGGGAACTCAGAATGAAAAACTGTTTTTT.